Detailed here is one TCR beta chain. These data are taken from a study of blood T cells in healthy people across ages. Using a J-beta primer mix together with a sample-barcoded 5' primer, a second PCR was run for about 7 to 12 cycles. Paired-end reads containing CDR3 totaled no fewer than 2.5 million for each sample. Via MiXCR, TCRdb re-called the 5' RACE reads, giving one row per CDR3 protein. Of 1.5 million to 2 million distinct CDR3 sequences in the sample, roughly 27% were seen once. V was clipped by 1 base and J by 2 bases, with 8 bases between them. The CDR3 consists of 14 residues. The donors, aged roughly 6 to 90, were healthy Caucasians from Russia. The draw of peripheral blood yielded approximately 10 milliliters from each donor.

Specimen: blood. V usage is TRBV12-3 or TRBV12-4 and J usage is TRBJ2-5; D gene uncertain. The source of this sequence is a woman in her 30s in good health. The CDR3 loop is CASSLGMDQETQYF. CDR3 bases: TGTGCCAGCAGTTTAGGGATGGATCAAGAGACCCAGTACTTC.